A single sample gave rise to the 12 T cell receptor beta chains below, sequenced in a study of tumor-infiltrating lymphocytes in glioblastoma multiforme. TCRB libraries came from RNA via three nested multiplex PCR rounds. TCRdb analysed the multiplex PCR reads with MiXCR anew, one entry per CDR3 protein. The table records about 15,000 distinct CDR3 sequences, around 70% of them present only once. The source material was brain tumor tissue. These receptors originate from a male donor with glioblastoma.

The J gene is TRBJ2-3, the V gene TRBV11-3; 8 nucleotides line up with TRBD1. The CDR3 totals 15 residues. V shed 5 bases, J shed 0 bases, and the junction held 4 bases outside the gene matches. CDR1 SGHNT and CDR2 YENEEA come from the germline V gene. The CDR3 nucleotides read TGTGCCAGCAGCACGAGACAGGGGAGCACAGATACGCAGTATTTT. Its protein is CASSTRQGSTDTQYF.

In regard to this clonotype: The junction shows a germline mismatch at one end, possibly a read error. The gene calls are TRBV6-1 and TRBJ2-7, with D maybe TRBD1 (5 bases). This CDR3 contains 13 residues. CDR1 is MNHNS, CDR2 SASEGT, per germline. DNA for the CDR3: TGTGTCAGCACTCGGGCAGGGCGGTCTGAGCGGTACTTC. This sequence encodes CVSTRAGRSERYF.

This clonotype came up a few times. V and J are TRBV29-1 and TRBJ2-7; possibly TRBD1 or TRBD2 for D (5 bases each). The CDR3 length is 15 residues. Germline loops: CDR1 SQVTM, CDR2 ANQGSEA. The V end lost 4 bases, the J end lost 1 base, and 17 bases lay between the germline ends. The CDR3 DNA reads as TGCAGCGTTGGAATCGCCGGGACGGGGTCCTACGAGCAGTACTTC. This encodes CSVGIAGTGSYEQYF.

As for this clonotype: At one boundary the junction diverges from the germline segment, which might be a read error. The CDR3: CTSHNLASGVSPLHF. The CDR3 DNA reads TGCACCAGCCATAACCTGGCATCTGGGGTTTCACCCCTCCATTTT. This chain links TRBV4-1 with TRBJ1-6, with D hard to call. The CDR3 is made up of 15 amino acids. The germline V gene has CDR1 MGHRA and CDR2 YSYEKL.

This clonotype was counted many times. This chain links TRBV24-1 with TRBJ2-2; 12 nucleotides match TRBD1. CDR1 and CDR2 (germline): KGHDR, SFDVKD. This CDR3 contains 16 residues. After removal of 4 bases from V and 8 bases from J, the junction contained 7 bases not matched to a gene. CDR3 DNA sequence: TGTGCCACCAGTGAATCCGGGACAGGGGGCAGGGGGGAGCTGTTTTTT. The encoded protein is CATSESGTGGRGELFF.

This clonotype has a single count. The chain uses TRBV29-1 and TRBJ1-2, with a possible D match to TRBD1 (6 bases). Germline assignment: CDR1 SQVTM and CDR2 ANQGSEA. The CDR3 is 14 amino acids. The V gene lost 4 bases and the J gene lost 3 bases, with 15 bases spanning the gap. The CDR3 here is CSVGLGAYDYGYTF. The DNA of the CDR3 is TGCAGCGTTGGTTTGGGGGCGTATGACTATGGCTACACCTTC. The full variable domain, rest sourced from reference TRBV29-1 and TRBJ1-2, is SAVISQKPSRDICQRGTSLTIQCQVDSQVTMMFWYRQQPGQSLTLIATANQGSEATYESGFVIDKFPISRPNLTFSTLTVSNMSPEDSSIYLCSVGLGAYDYGYTFGSGTRLTVV.

This rearrangement joins TRBV28 to TRBJ2-1; 7 bases are a match to TRBD2. With V trimmed by 7 bases and J by 9 bases, 15 bases remained unmatched. The CDR3 is 15 residues long. Germline V gene data show CDR1 as MDHEN and CDR2 as SYDVKM. The CDR3: CASKTRTRWRIEQFF. Here the CDR3 DNA reads TGTGCCAGCAAGACAAGGACTAGATGGAGGATTGAGCAGTTCTTC.

With regard to this clonotype: The junction departs from the called germline gene at one end, perhaps through a read error. The V call is TRBV12-3 or TRBV12-4, the J call TRBJ1-6, with D unresolved. This CDR3 region has 13 residues. The chain's CDR3 is CASSTLRRSPLHF. CDR3 DNA: TGTGCCAGCAGCACCCTCAGGAGGTCACCACTCCACTTT.

This clonotype was counted only a few times. This chain connects TRBV11-2 to TRBJ2-3, with 11 bases identical to TRBD2. Looked up from germline, CDR1 is SGHAT and CDR2 is FQNNGV. This CDR3 comprises 16 residues. V dropped 3 bases and J dropped 4; count of bases not matched to a gene: 6. CDR3 sequence (DNA): TGTGCCAGCAGCTTCACTAGCGGGAGTTTGTCAGATACGCAGTATTTT. Translation gives CASSFTSGSLSDTQYF. Full variable domain (missing parts from reference TRBV11-2 and TRBJ2-3): EAGVAQSPRYKIIEKRQSVAFWCNPISGHATLYWYQQILGQGPKLLIQFQNNGVVDDSQLPKDRFSAERLKGVDSTLKIQPAKLEDSAVYLCASSFTSGSLSDTQYFGPGTRLTVL.

Points on this clonotype: One junction end disagrees with the germline gene, perhaps due to a read error. The V gene is TRBV20-1, the J gene TRBJ2-7; 12 nucleotides agree with TRBD2. CDR3 length equals 15 residues. From germline, CDR1 is DFQATT and CDR2 SNEGSKA (reference sequence). CDR3 region: CSPRGLAGGLYEQYF. CDR3 bases: TGCAGTCCTAGAGGGCTAGCGGGGGGGTTGTATGAACAGTACTTC.

The genes are TRBV11-2 and TRBJ1-1, with D possibly matching TRBD1 (5 bases). Looked up from germline, CDR1 is SGHAT and CDR2 is FQNNGV. V was trimmed by 1 base and J by 10 bases, leaving 7 bases between them. This CDR3 contains 11 residues. The CDR3 here is CASSLVGVAFF. The CDR3 DNA is TGTGCCAGCAGCTTAGTAGGGGTAGCTTTCTTT.

In the case of this clonotype: At one boundary the junction diverges from the germline segment, which might be a read error. The chain has TRBV4-1 and TRBJ1-2; a weak D match, TRBD1 (5 bases). The CDR3 contains 16 residues. The germline CDR1 and CDR2 sequences are MGHRA and YSYEKL. The CDR3 bases are TGCGCCAGCAGCCAAGATCGAGACAGCGGAAACTACGGCTACACCTTC. This translates into CASSQDRDSGNYGYTF.